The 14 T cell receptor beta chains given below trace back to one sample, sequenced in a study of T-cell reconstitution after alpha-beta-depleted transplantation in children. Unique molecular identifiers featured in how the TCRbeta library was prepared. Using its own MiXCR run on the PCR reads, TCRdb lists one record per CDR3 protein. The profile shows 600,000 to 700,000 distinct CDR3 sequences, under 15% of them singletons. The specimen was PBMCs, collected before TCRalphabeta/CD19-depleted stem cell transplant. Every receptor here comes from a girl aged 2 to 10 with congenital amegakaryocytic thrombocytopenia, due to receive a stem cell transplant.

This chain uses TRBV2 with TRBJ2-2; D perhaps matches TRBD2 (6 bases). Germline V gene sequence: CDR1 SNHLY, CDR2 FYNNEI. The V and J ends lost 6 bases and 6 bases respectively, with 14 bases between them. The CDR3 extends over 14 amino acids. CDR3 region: CASRVLAGPGELFF. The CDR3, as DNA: TGTGCCAGCAGGGTACTGGCGGGGCCCGGGGAGCTGTTTTTT.

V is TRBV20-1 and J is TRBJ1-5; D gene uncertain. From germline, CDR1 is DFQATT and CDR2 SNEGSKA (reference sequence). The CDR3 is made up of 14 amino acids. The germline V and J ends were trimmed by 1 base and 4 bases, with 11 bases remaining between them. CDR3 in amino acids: CSARVWGINQPQHF. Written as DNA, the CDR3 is TGCAGTGCTAGAGTGTGGGGTATAAATCAGCCCCAGCATTTT.

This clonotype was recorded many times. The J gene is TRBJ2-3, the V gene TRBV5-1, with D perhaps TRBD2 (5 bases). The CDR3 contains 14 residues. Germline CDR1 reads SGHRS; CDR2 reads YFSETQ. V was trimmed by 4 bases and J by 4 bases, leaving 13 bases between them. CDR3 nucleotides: TGCGCCAGCAGCAGGGAGCTAGTGGCAGATACGCAGTATTTT. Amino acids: CASSRELVADTQYF.

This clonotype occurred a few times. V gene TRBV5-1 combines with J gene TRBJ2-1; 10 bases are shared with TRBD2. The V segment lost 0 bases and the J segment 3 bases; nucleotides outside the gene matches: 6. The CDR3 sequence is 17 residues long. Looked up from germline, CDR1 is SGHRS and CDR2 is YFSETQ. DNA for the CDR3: TGCGCCAGCAGCTTGGCCAGCGGGAGGGCCGGCTACAATGAGCAGTTCTTC. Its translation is CASSLASGRAGYNEQFF. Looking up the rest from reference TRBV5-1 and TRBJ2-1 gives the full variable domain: KAGVTQTPRYLIKTRGQQVTLSCSPISGHRSVSWYQQTPGQGLQFLFEYFSETQRNKGNFPGRFSGRQFSNSRSEMNVSTLELGDSALYLCASSLASGRAGYNEQFFGPGTRLTVL.

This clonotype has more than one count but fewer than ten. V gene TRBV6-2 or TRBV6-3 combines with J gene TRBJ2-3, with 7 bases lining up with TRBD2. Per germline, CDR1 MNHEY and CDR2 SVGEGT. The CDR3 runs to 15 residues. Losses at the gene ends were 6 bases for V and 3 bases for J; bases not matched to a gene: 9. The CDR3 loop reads CASSPLREGTDTQYF. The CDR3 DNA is TGTGCCAGCAGCCCACTTAGGGAGGGTACAGATACGCAGTATTTT.

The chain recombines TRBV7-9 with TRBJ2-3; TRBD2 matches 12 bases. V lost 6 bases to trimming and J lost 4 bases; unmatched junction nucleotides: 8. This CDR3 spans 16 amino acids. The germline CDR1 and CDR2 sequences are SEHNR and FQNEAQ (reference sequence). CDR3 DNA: TGTGCCAGCAGTCAAGTGACTAGCGGGAGTCCAGATACGCAGTATTTT. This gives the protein CASSQVTSGSPDTQYF.

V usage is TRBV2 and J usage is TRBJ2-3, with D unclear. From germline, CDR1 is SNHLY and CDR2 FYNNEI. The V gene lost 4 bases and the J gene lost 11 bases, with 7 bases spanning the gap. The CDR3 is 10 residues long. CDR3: CASSGRLQYF. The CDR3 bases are TGTGCCAGCAGTGGCCGTTTGCAGTATTTT.

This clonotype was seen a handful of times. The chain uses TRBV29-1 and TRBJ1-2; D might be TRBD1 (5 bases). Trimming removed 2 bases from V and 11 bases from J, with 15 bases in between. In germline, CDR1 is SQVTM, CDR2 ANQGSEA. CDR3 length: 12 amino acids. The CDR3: CSVENRGTEYTF. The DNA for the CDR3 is TGCAGCGTTGAAAACCGTGGGACCGAATACACCTTC.

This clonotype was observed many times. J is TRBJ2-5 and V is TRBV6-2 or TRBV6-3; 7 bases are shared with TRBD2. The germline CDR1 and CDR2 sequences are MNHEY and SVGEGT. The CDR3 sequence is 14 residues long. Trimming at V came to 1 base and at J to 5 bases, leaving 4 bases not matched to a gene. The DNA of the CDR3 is TGTGCCAGCAGTTACTGGGGGGGTCTGGAGACCCAGTACTTC. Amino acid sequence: CASSYWGGLETQYF.

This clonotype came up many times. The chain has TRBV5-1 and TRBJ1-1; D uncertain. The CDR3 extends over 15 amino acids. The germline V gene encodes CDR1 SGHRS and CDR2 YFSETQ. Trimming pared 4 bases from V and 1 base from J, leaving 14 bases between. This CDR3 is CASSNGLVSNTEAFF. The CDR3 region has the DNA TGCGCCAGCAGCAATGGTTTGGTTTCGAACACTGAAGCTTTCTTT.

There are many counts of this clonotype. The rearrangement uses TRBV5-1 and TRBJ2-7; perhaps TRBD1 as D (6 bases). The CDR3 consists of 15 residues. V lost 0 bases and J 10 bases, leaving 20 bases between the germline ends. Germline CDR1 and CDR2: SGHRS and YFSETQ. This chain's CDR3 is CASSLEVDSTLFQYF. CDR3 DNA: TGCGCCAGCAGCTTGGAAGTGGACAGCACCCTGTTTCAGTACTTC.

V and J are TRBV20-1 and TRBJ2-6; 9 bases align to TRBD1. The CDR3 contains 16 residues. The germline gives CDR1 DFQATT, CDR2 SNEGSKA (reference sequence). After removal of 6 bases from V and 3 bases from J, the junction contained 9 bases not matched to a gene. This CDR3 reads CSARPGTGFGANVLTF. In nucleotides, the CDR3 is TGCAGTGCCCGGCCGGGGACAGGGTTTGGGGCCAACGTCCTGACTTTC.

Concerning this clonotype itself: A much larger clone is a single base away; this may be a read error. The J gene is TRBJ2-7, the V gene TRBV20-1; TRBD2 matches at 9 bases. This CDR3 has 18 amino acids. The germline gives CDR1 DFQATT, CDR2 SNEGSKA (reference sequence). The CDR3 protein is CCARYMSRPSGIVYEQYF. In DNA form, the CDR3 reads TGCTGTGCTAGATACATGAGTCGTCCTAGCGGGATTGTCTACGAGCAGTACTTC.

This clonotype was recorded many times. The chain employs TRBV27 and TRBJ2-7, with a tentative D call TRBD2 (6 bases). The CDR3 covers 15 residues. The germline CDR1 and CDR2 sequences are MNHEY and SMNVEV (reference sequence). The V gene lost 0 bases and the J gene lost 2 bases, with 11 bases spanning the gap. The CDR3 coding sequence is TGTGCCAGCAGTTTATCTTCGGGGGAGGCCTACGAGCAGTACTTC. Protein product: CASSLSSGEAYEQYF.